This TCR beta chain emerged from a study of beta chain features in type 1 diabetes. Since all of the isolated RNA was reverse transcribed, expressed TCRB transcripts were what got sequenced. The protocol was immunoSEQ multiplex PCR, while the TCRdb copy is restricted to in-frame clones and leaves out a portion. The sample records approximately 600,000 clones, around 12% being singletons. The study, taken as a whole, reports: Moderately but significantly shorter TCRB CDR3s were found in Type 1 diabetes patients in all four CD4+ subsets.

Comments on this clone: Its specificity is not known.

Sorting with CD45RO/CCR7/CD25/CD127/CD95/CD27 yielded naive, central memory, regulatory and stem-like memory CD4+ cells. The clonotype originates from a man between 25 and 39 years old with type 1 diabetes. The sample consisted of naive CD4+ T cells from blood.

As DNA, the CDR3 is TGTGCCAGCAGCTTTAGTAACCGGGACCGACCCTTCCACCAAGAGACCCAGTACTTC. As protein: CASSFSNRDRPFHQETQYF. The chain links TRBV5-7 to TRBJ2-5; D may correspond to TRBD1 or TRBD2 (5 bases each). TRBV5-7 is identified as an open reading frame with a role that is uncertain. The CDR3 contains 19 residues. Trimming took off 2 bases at V and 0 bases at J, with 23 bases between the two ends.